These T cell receptor beta chains were read from a single sample in a study of blood T cell repertoires in COVID-19. Produced via immunoSEQ multiplex PCR; TCRdb's table is partial and in-frame only. This table holds 350,000 to 450,000 clones, approximately 89% found once. Sequenced material: peripheral blood. These receptors were taken from a woman in her thirties or forties with COVID-19, enrolled during active disease. Each CDR3 is given with its conserved first and last residue. Fields, in order: clone size, D gene, V gene, J gene, CDR3 protein, CDR3 DNA. D genes are given only for firm matches. Size is omitted from some rows. Given values are once, few, many or a class for expanded clones.

clone size: NA
D gene: TRBD1
V gene: TRBV18
J gene: TRBJ1-1
CDR3 protein: CASLGQTNTEAFF
CDR3 DNA: TGTGCCAGCTTGGGACAGACAAACACTGAAGCTTTCTTT

clone size: NA
D gene: NA
V gene: TRBV2
J gene: TRBJ1-1
CDR3 protein: CASIEDRLNTEAFF
CDR3 DNA: TGTGCCAGCATCGAGGACAGATTGAACACTGAAGCTTTCTTT

clone size: NA
D gene: NA
V gene: TRBV5-6
J gene: TRBJ1-1
CDR3 protein: CASSPLRGGAFF
CDR3 DNA: TGTGCCAGCAGCCCACTGAGGGGGGGAGCTTTCTTT

clone size: NA
D gene: NA
V gene: TRBV7-2
J gene: TRBJ2-1
CDR3 protein: CASSLRTLYNEQFF
CDR3 DNA: TGTGCCAGCAGCCTCAGGACTCTTTACAATGAGCAGTTCTTC

clone size: NA
D gene: TRBD1
V gene: TRBV2
J gene: TRBJ1-1
CDR3 protein: CASSGGQFNTEAFF
CDR3 DNA: TGTGCCAGCAGTGGGGGACAGTTTAACACTGAAGCTTTCTTT

clone size: NA
D gene: NA
V gene: TRBV6-5
J gene: TRBJ1-4
CDR3 protein: CASARSQNEKLFF
CDR3 DNA: TGTGCCTCCGCTCGGTCACAGAATGAAAAACTGTTTTTT

clone size: NA
D gene: TRBD1
V gene: TRBV19
J gene: TRBJ1-5
CDR3 protein: CASKPRGQGGNQPQHF
CDR3 DNA: TGTGCCAGCAAACCACGGGGTCAGGGGGGCAATCAGCCCCAGCATTTT

clone size: NA
D gene: TRBD1
V gene: TRBV27
J gene: TRBJ1-2
CDR3 protein: CASKIPGQGAYGYTF
CDR3 DNA: TGTGCCAGCAAGATCCCGGGACAGGGCGCTTATGGCTACACCTTC

clone size: NA
D gene: TRBD1
V gene: TRBV7-9
J gene: TRBJ1-5
CDR3 protein: CASSRGNRDRENQPQHF
CDR3 DNA: TGTGCCAGCAGCCGTGGAAATAGGGACAGGGAAAATCAGCCCCAGCATTTT

clone size: NA
D gene: TRBD1
V gene: TRBV9
J gene: TRBJ1-2
CDR3 protein: CASSDIRDRGRSNYGYTF
CDR3 DNA: TGTGCCAGCAGCGACATCCGGGACAGGGGGCGATCTAACTATGGCTACACCTTC

clone size: NA
D gene: TRBD1
V gene: TRBV6-5
J gene: TRBJ2-7
CDR3 protein: CASSSDTGGYEQYF
CDR3 DNA: TGTGCCAGCAGTTCGGATACAGGGGGCTACGAGCAGTACTTC

clone size: NA
D gene: NA
V gene: TRBV28
J gene: TRBJ2-2
CDR3 protein: CASSPGLITGELFF
CDR3 DNA: TGTGCCAGCAGTCCGGGACTGATCACCGGGGAGCTGTTTTTT

clone size: NA
D gene: NA
V gene: TRBV18
J gene: TRBJ2-4
CDR3 protein: CASSPAGSKNIQYF
CDR3 DNA: TGTGCCAGCTCACCCGCCGGGTCCAAAAACATTCAGTACTTC

clone size: NA
D gene: NA
V gene: TRBV7-9
J gene: TRBJ1-1
CDR3 protein: CASSLWLGGKAFF
CDR3 DNA: TGTGCCAGCAGCTTGTGGTTGGGGGGGAAAGCTTTCTTT

clone size: NA
D gene: NA
V gene: TRBV7-8
J gene: TRBJ1-3
CDR3 protein: CASSTRHSGNTIYF
CDR3 DNA: TGTGCCAGCAGCACGAGACACTCTGGAAACACCATATATTTT

clone size: NA
D gene: TRBD1
V gene: TRBV4-3
J gene: TRBJ1-3
CDR3 protein: CASSQDPPGQGNTIYF
CDR3 DNA: TGCGCCAGCAGCCAAGACCCCCCGGGACAGGGAAACACCATATATTTT

clone size: NA
D gene: NA
V gene: TRBV18
J gene: TRBJ1-2
CDR3 protein: CASSPRAGVYGYTF
CDR3 DNA: TGTGCCAGCTCACCACGAGCAGGGGTCTATGGCTACACCTTC

clone size: NA
D gene: TRBD2
V gene: TRBV3-1/TRBV3-2
J gene: TRBJ2-2
CDR3 protein: CASSRQLAGGGGELFF
CDR3 DNA: TGTGCCAGCAGCCGCCAACTAGCGGGAGGAGGCGGGGAGCTGTTTTTT

clone size: NA
D gene: NA
V gene: TRBV28
J gene: TRBJ2-7
CDR3 protein: CASTPGGGSSYEQYF
CDR3 DNA: TGTGCCAGCACCCCTGGGGGCGGAAGCTCCTACGAGCAGTACTTC

clone size: NA
D gene: TRBD1
V gene: TRBV28
J gene: TRBJ1-1
CDR3 protein: CASSPSPGQGNTEAFF
CDR3 DNA: TGTGCCAGCAGCCCTTCCCCGGGACAGGGAAACACTGAAGCTTTCTTT

clone size: NA
D gene: NA
V gene: TRBV28
J gene: TRBJ1-4
CDR3 protein: CASRPLGEEKLFF
CDR3 DNA: TGTGCCAGCAGGCCTCTAGGAGAAGAAAAACTGTTTTTT

clone size: NA
D gene: TRBD1
V gene: TRBV7-2
J gene: TRBJ2-5
CDR3 protein: CASSSWTGTYQETQYF
CDR3 DNA: TGTGCCAGCAGCTCCTGGACAGGAACGTACCAAGAGACCCAGTACTTC

clone size: NA
D gene: NA
V gene: TRBV9
J gene: TRBJ1-2
CDR3 protein: CASSVGSVLNYGYTF
CDR3 DNA: TGTGCCAGCAGCGTAGGGTCAGTGTTAAACTATGGCTACACCTTC

clone size: NA
D gene: NA
V gene: TRBV19
J gene: TRBJ1-4
CDR3 protein: CASSIGAATNEKLFF
CDR3 DNA: TGTGCCAGTAGTATAGGCGCGGCAACTAATGAAAAACTGTTTTTT

clone size: few
D gene: TRBD1
V gene: TRBV5-4
J gene: TRBJ2-5
CDR3 protein: CASSVRDREETQYF
CDR3 DNA: TGTGCCAGCAGCGTTCGGGACAGGGAAGAGACCCAGTACTTC

clone size: NA
D gene: NA
V gene: TRBV28
J gene: TRBJ1-2
CDR3 protein: CASSRGGSPHGYTF
CDR3 DNA: TGTGCCAGCAGTCGAGGAGGGAGCCCTCATGGCTACACCTTC

clone size: NA
D gene: NA
V gene: TRBV9
J gene: TRBJ1-6
CDR3 protein: CASSVGANSPLHF
CDR3 DNA: TGTGCCAGCAGCGTAGGAGCGAATTCACCCCTCCACTTT

clone size: NA
D gene: NA
V gene: TRBV28
J gene: TRBJ1-5
CDR3 protein: CASLPDSYANQPQHF
CDR3 DNA: TGTGCCAGCTTACCGGACAGTTACGCTAATCAGCCCCAGCATTTT

clone size: once
D gene: NA
V gene: TRBV6-6
J gene: TRBJ2-1
CDR3 protein: CASSYEVRSYNEQFF
CDR3 DNA: TGTGCCAGCAGTTACGAGGTCCGCTCCTACAATGAGCAGTTCTTC

clone size: NA
D gene: NA
V gene: TRBV7-2
J gene: TRBJ2-5
CDR3 protein: CASSLLGGEETQYF
CDR3 DNA: TGTGCCAGCAGCTTATTAGGGGGTGAAGAGACCCAGTACTTC

clone size: NA
D gene: NA
V gene: TRBV30
J gene: TRBJ2-7
CDR3 protein: CACYNLAGIEQYF
CDR3 DNA: TGTGCCTGTTACAATTTGGCAGGTATCGAGCAGTACTTC

clone size: NA
D gene: NA
V gene: TRBV9
J gene: TRBJ1-5
CDR3 protein: CASSPGSNQPQHF
CDR3 DNA: TGTGCCAGCAGCCCGGGGAGCAATCAGCCCCAGCATTTT

clone size: once
D gene: TRBD1
V gene: TRBV28
J gene: TRBJ1-2
CDR3 protein: CASATGDYGYTF
CDR3 DNA: TGTGCCAGCGCCACAGGGGACTATGGCTACACCTTC

clone size: NA
D gene: TRBD2
V gene: TRBV9
J gene: TRBJ2-5
CDR3 protein: CASSSSGEGTQYF
CDR3 DNA: TGTGCCAGCAGCTCCAGTGGGGAGGGGACCCAGTACTTC

clone size: NA
D gene: NA
V gene: TRBV11-2
J gene: TRBJ2-7
CDR3 protein: CASSAGGEQYF
CDR3 DNA: TGTGCCAGCAGCGCAGGGGGGGAGCAGTACTTC

clone size: NA
D gene: NA
V gene: TRBV19
J gene: TRBJ1-5
CDR3 protein: CASSIGDYSNQPQHF
CDR3 DNA: TGTGCCAGTAGTATAGGAGATTATAGCAATCAGCCCCAGCATTTT

clone size: NA
D gene: NA
V gene: TRBV2
J gene: TRBJ1-2
CDR3 protein: CASSAQGPHGYTF
CDR3 DNA: TGTGCCAGCAGTGCACAGGGACCCCATGGCTACACCTTC